These 13 T cell receptor beta chains were all obtained from the same sample, sequenced in a study of blood T cells in healthy people across ages. Combining a sample-barcoded 5' primer with a J-beta primer mix, a second PCR ran for roughly 7 to 12 cycles. One entry per CDR3 protein, called by TCRdb with MiXCR from the 5' RACE reads. There are over 600,000 distinct CDR3 sequences in the sample; roughly 21% occur only once, and 3.5% to 4% lies in the top ten. Sequencing was done on a sample of blood. Receptors were obtained from an older man in good health.

The J gene is TRBJ2-7, the V gene TRBV29-1; possible D gene TRBD1, 6 bases. The CDR3 length is 14 residues. Trimming removed 1 base at V and 3 bases at J, with 13 bases between. The germline V gene has CDR1 SQVTM and CDR2 ANQGSEA. The CDR3 sequence is CSVEGGTLSYEQYF. DNA for the CDR3: TGCAGCGTTGAAGGAGGGACATTGAGCTACGAGCAGTACTTC.

This clonotype has only one observation. It may be a read error: a sequence one base away is much more abundant. The chain uses TRBV5-1 and TRBJ2-1; D possibly corresponds to TRBD1 (6 bases). The CDR3 extends over 13 amino acids. Germline V gene lookup returns CDR1 SGHRS and CDR2 YFSETQ. For the CDR3, the DNA is TGCGACAGCAGGGGCAGGGAATACAATGAGCAGTTCTTC. Protein: CDSRGREYNEQFF. Supplemented by reference TRBV5-1 and TRBJ2-1, the full variable domain reads KAGVTQTPRYLIKTRGQQVTLSCSPISGHRSVSWYQQTPGQGLQFLFEYFSETQRNKGNFPGRFSGRQFSNSRSEMNVSTLELGDSALYLCDSRGREYNEQFFGPGTRLTVL.

The chain recombines TRBV4-1 with TRBJ2-5; TRBD2 agrees at 7 bases. Germline loops: CDR1 MGHRA, CDR2 YSYEKL. With 4 bases clipped from V and 5 bases from J, the junction kept 4 bases outside the gene matches. The CDR3 has 13 residues. CDR3 in amino acids: CASSLTSLETQYF. The CDR3 region has the DNA TGCGCCAGCAGCCTGACTAGCTTGGAGACCCAGTACTTC.

The V and J genes are TRBV7-3 and TRBJ2-5; 7 nucleotides line up with TRBD2. The J call may be faulty, since TRBJ2-1 better matches the DNA end. Germline lookup yields CDR1 SGHTA and CDR2 FQGTGA. The CDR3 contains 12 residues. The DNA for the CDR3 is TGTGCCAGCAGCTCCGGGGGGTATGAGCAGTTCTTC. It translates to CASSSGGYEQFF.

This clonotype has ten or more counts. For the CDR3, the DNA is TGTGCCAGCAGCCCATGGGGGAGACTAGCGGGAGAGGAGCAGTTCTTC. Residues: CASSPWGRLAGEEQFF. The rearrangement uses TRBV28 and TRBJ2-1; 12 bases fit TRBD2. CDR3 size: 16 residues. J was trimmed by 10 bases and V by 6 bases; bases with no gene match: 13. Germline CDR1 and CDR2: MDHEN and SYDVKM.

The V gene is TRBV9, the J gene TRBJ2-5; 7 bases match TRBD1. CDR1 is SGDLS, CDR2 YYNGEE, per germline. CDR3 size: 15 residues. V lost 0 bases and J lost 4; bases outside the gene matches: 6. CDR3 nucleotide sequence: TGTGCCAGCAGCGTAGAGGGGGCCGGCGGAGAGACCCAGTACTTC. Protein sequence: CASSVEGAGGETQYF.

The table lists this clonotype with many counts. This chain connects TRBV20-1 to TRBJ2-7; TRBD1 aligns across 7 bases. The J segment lost 6 bases and the V segment lost 3 bases, leaving 11 bases of the junction unmatched. Per germline, CDR1 DFQATT and CDR2 SNEGSKA (reference sequence). The CDR3 has 14 residues. DNA for the CDR3: TGCAGTGCTAGTCTTTTCGGGACAGTCCTCGAGCAGTACTTC. Its protein product is CSASLFGTVLEQYF.

The chain employs TRBV20-1 and TRBJ1-2; 9 bases map to TRBD1. Germline trimming cut 4 bases from V and 0 bases from J; bases unmatched to any gene: 3. This CDR3 spans 14 amino acids. Germline CDR1 and CDR2: DFQATT and SNEGSKA (reference sequence). This chain's CDR3 is CSAKTGGSNYGYTF. CDR3 bases: TGCAGTGCTAAGACAGGGGGTTCTAACTATGGCTACACCTTC.

The rearrangement joins TRBV2 to TRBJ2-5; 9 nucleotides match TRBD1. CDR3 size: 15 residues. V lost 6 bases, J lost 5 bases, and 10 bases stayed unmatched. Germline values: CDR1 SNHLY, CDR2 FYNNEI. CDR3: CASRKQGASTETQYF. The CDR3 DNA reads TGTGCCAGCAGGAAACAGGGGGCTAGCACGGAGACCCAGTACTTC.

The table lists this clonotype with a few counts. The V call is TRBV6-2 or TRBV6-3, the J call TRBJ2-5; weak D call: TRBD2 (6 bases). V shed 2 bases and J shed 1 base, with 17 bases lying between them. CDR1 MNHEY and CDR2 SVGEGT come from the germline V gene. This CDR3 is 17 amino acids long. The CDR3 DNA reads as TGTGCCAGCAGTTACGTCTTCCCGGGGAGGCCCCAAGAGACCCAGTACTTC. Its translation: CASSYVFPGRPQETQYF.

V gene TRBV24-1 combines with J gene TRBJ2-1, with 7 bases lining up with TRBD2. There are 14 residues in the CDR3. Per the germline V gene, CDR1 is KGHDR and CDR2 is SFDVKD. V gave up 8 bases and J gave up 4 bases; unmatched junction bases: 7. The CDR3 protein is CATTGGSFYNEQFF. The CDR3 bases are TGTGCCACCACTGGCGGGAGTTTTTACAATGAGCAGTTCTTC.

This clonotype was seen only a few times. This chain joins TRBV4-2 and TRBJ2-5, with D possibly being TRBD1 or TRBD2 (6 bases each). The closer fit of TRBJ2-1 to the DNA end suggests the J call may be wrong. CDR1 LGHNA and CDR2 YNFKEQ come from the germline V gene. This CDR3 is built from 17 residues. For the CDR3, the DNA is TGTGCCAGCAGCCAAGATGGGGGCAGGGGAGGCTACAATGAGCAGTTCTTC. This sequence encodes CASSQDGGRGGYNEQFF.

The chain carries TRBV2 and TRBJ1-6; 8 bases fit TRBD1. CDR1 and CDR2 from the germline V gene are SNHLY and FYNNEI. This CDR3 is built from 14 residues. V dropped 4 bases and J dropped 7; count of bases not matched to a gene: 3. CDR3 coding DNA: TGTGCCAGCAGTGCGGGACAGGCCAATTCACCCCTCCACTTT. Translating it yields CASSAGQANSPLHF.